This TCR beta chain was obtained from a study of shared clonotypes between healthy human individuals. As for this clone: No antigen is known for it.

Assay used: immunoSEQ multiplex PCR; TCRdb lists only in-frame clones, some missing. This table holds about 1,800,000 clones, around 96% found once. Study-level points and caveats: The expectation was that sequencing depth would affect clonotype sharing among donors.

It was CD45RO-negative cells, positively selected for CCR7, that made up naive CD8 cells, with terminally differentiated effector memory CD45RA+ cells excluded. There are 13 residues in the CDR3. V gave up 5 bases and J gave up 1 base, with 9 bases separating them. Germline values: CDR1 WSHSY, CDR2 SAAADI. The source is a man in his late teens or twenties in good health. V usage is TRBV10-2 and J usage is TRBJ2-7; possibly TRBD1 or TRBD2 for D (6 bases each). Sequenced sample: naive CD8+ T cells sorted from blood. CDR3 protein: CASSIGGSYEQYF. CDR3 DNA sequence: TGCGCCAGCAGTATAGGGGGGTCCTACGAGCAGTACTTC.